Listed below are T cell receptor beta chains from one sample, sequenced in a study of OX40 agonist ivuxolimab in advanced cancers. Clones were read by immunoSEQ multiplex PCR, and TCRdb kept only the in-frame ones, dropping some. In the table there are fewer than 90,000 clones, more than 85% of which are singletons. This specimen was CD4+ or CD8+ T cells sorted from blood, taken in a trial of the OX40 agonist ivuxolimab. The source of these receptors is an adult with an advanced solid tumor such as melanoma, head and neck, liver or kidney cancer. The CDR3 runs from the conserved cysteine through the conserved F or W. D genes are given only for firm matches. Size tells how often a clone was seen (once, few, many) or the class of an expanded clone, and some rows leave it out.

clone_size: once
v_call: TRBV6-5
d_call: .
j_call: TRBJ1-6
cdr3_nt: TGTGCCAGCAGTTACTCGCAGGGAACCGATAATTCACCCCTCCACTTT
cdr3_aa: CASSYSQGTDNSPLHF

clone_size: .
v_call: TRBV5-4
d_call: TRBD1
j_call: TRBJ2-7
cdr3_nt: TGTGCCAGCAGCATGGGACAGTCCTACGAGCAGTACTTC
cdr3_aa: CASSMGQSYEQYF

clone_size: .
v_call: TRBV7-9
d_call: TRBD1
j_call: TRBJ2-5
cdr3_nt: TGTGCCAGCAGCCGGGACAGGGGCCAAGAGACCCAGTACTTC
cdr3_aa: CASSRDRGQETQYF

clone_size: .
v_call: TRBV7-2
d_call: TRBD1
j_call: TRBJ1-2
cdr3_nt: TGTGCCAGCAGCCCTAGGACAGGGAGAATAGTCTCTAACTATGGCTACACCTTC
cdr3_aa: CASSPRTGRIVSNYGYTF

clone_size: .
v_call: TRBV9
d_call: TRBD1
j_call: TRBJ1-6
cdr3_nt: TGTGCCAGCAGCGTACCCGGGACAGGAGGTTTGGATTCACCCCTCCACTTT
cdr3_aa: CASSVPGTGGLDSPLHF

clone_size: .
v_call: TRBV5-4
d_call: .
j_call: TRBJ2-1
cdr3_nt: TGTGCCAGCAGCCAATTGACGGAAGGGTCGGTCGATGAGCAGTTCTTC
cdr3_aa: CASSQLTEGSVDEQFF

clone_size: .
v_call: TRBV19
d_call: .
j_call: TRBJ2-5
cdr3_nt: TGTGCCAGTAGTCCGCGGAACCAAGAGACCCAGTACTTC
cdr3_aa: CASSPRNQETQYF

clone_size: few
v_call: TRBV7-9
d_call: .
j_call: TRBJ1-6
cdr3_nt: TGTGCCAGCAGCCTCGATTCACCCCTCCACTTT
cdr3_aa: CASSLDSPLHF

clone_size: few
v_call: TRBV19
d_call: TRBD1
j_call: TRBJ2-2
cdr3_nt: TGTGCCAGTAGTGTCCGGGGGACAGGGATGACCGGGGAGCTGTTTTTT
cdr3_aa: CASSVRGTGMTGELFF

clone_size: .
v_call: TRBV7-2
d_call: .
j_call: TRBJ2-3
cdr3_nt: TGTGCCAGCAGTCGAGATAGGGGGGAGGCGCAGTATTTT
cdr3_aa: CASSRDRGEAQYF

clone_size: .
v_call: TRBV6-5
d_call: TRBD2
j_call: TRBJ2-3
cdr3_nt: TGTGCCAGCAGTTACACCCAGCGGGGGGTAACAGATACGCAGTATTTT
cdr3_aa: CASSYTQRGVTDTQYF

clone_size: .
v_call: TRBV7-2
d_call: .
j_call: TRBJ2-7
cdr3_nt: TGTGCCAGCAGCTTAGGCGGAGGAGAAAGCTCCTACGAGCAGTACTTC
cdr3_aa: CASSLGGGESSYEQYF

clone_size: .
v_call: TRBV5-4
d_call: TRBD1
j_call: TRBJ1-2
cdr3_nt: TGTGCCAGCCGCAGTAGGACAGGGGGCCTTAGGTATGGCTACACCTTC
cdr3_aa: CASRSRTGGLRYGYTF

clone_size: .
v_call: TRBV7-3
d_call: TRBD2
j_call: TRBJ2-3
cdr3_nt: TGTGCCAGCAGCCAAGGACTAGCGGTGAGCACAGATACGCAGTATTTT
cdr3_aa: CASSQGLAVSTDTQYF

clone_size: .
v_call: TRBV18
d_call: TRBD2
j_call: TRBJ2-1
cdr3_nt: TGTGCCAGCTCACCATCTAGCGGGGCCTACAATGAGCAGTTCTTC
cdr3_aa: CASSPSSGAYNEQFF

clone_size: .
v_call: TRBV30
d_call: TRBD1
j_call: TRBJ1-4
cdr3_nt: TGTGCCTGGAATACAGGGGGCAAGGATGAAAAACTGTTTTTT
cdr3_aa: CAWNTGGKDEKLFF

clone_size: .
v_call: TRBV6-5
d_call: TRBD2
j_call: TRBJ2-2
cdr3_nt: TGTGCCAGCAGTCCCCCCGCGGGGGGGGTCGGGGAGCTGTTTTTT
cdr3_aa: CASSPPAGGVGELFF

clone_size: .
v_call: TRBV7-3
d_call: TRBD1
j_call: TRBJ2-2
cdr3_nt: TGTGCCAGCAGCTCCAGGACAGGGTCGAACACCGGGGAGCTGTTTTTT
cdr3_aa: CASSSRTGSNTGELFF

clone_size: .
v_call: TRBV7-9
d_call: TRBD1
j_call: TRBJ1-2
cdr3_nt: TGTGCCAGCAGCTACACAGGGGGCGGAGGCTACACCTTC
cdr3_aa: CASSYTGGGGYTF

clone_size: .
v_call: TRBV7-9
d_call: .
j_call: TRBJ2-2
cdr3_nt: TGTGCCAGCGGCGTACAAGGCAGCAACACCGGGGAGCTGTTTTTT
cdr3_aa: CASGVQGSNTGELFF

clone_size: .
v_call: TRBV30
d_call: TRBD1
j_call: TRBJ2-7
cdr3_nt: TGTGCCTGGAGAAAAGGAGGACAGGGCTACGAGCAGTACTTC
cdr3_aa: CAWRKGGQGYEQYF

clone_size: .
v_call: TRBV9
d_call: .
j_call: TRBJ1-6
cdr3_nt: TGTGCCAGCAGCAGGAATAGGGGCCGGGGTTCACCCCTCCACTTT
cdr3_aa: CASSRNRGRGSPLHF

clone_size: .
v_call: TRBV9
d_call: TRBD2
j_call: TRBJ2-2
cdr3_nt: TGTGCCAGCAGCGTCACGCTAGCGGTTGCGACCGGGGAGCTGTTTTTT
cdr3_aa: CASSVTLAVATGELFF

clone_size: few
v_call: TRBV2
d_call: TRBD1
j_call: TRBJ1-6
cdr3_nt: TGTGCCAGCCGACAGGGCAGCTCCTATAATTCACCCCTCCACTTT
cdr3_aa: CASRQGSSYNSPLHF

clone_size: .
v_call: TRBV28
d_call: TRBD2
j_call: TRBJ2-3
cdr3_nt: TGTGCCAGCAGTTTATGGAGTAGCGGGGGGGTCACAGATACGCAGTATTTT
cdr3_aa: CASSLWSSGGVTDTQYF

clone_size: .
v_call: TRBV30
d_call: .
j_call: TRBJ2-6
cdr3_nt: TGTGCCGGAGAACGGGCCTCTGGGGCCAACGTCCTGACTTTC
cdr3_aa: CAGERASGANVLTF

clone_size: few
v_call: TRBV5-4
d_call: .
j_call: TRBJ2-7
cdr3_nt: TGTGCCAGCAGCTTGGCCGGGACAAGCTCCTACGAGCAGTACTTC
cdr3_aa: CASSLAGTSSYEQYF

clone_size: .
v_call: TRBV27
d_call: .
j_call: TRBJ1-1
cdr3_nt: TGTGCCAGCAGTTTTCCCCTCCCGGTTGTCAACACTGAAGCTTTCTTT
cdr3_aa: CASSFPLPVVNTEAFF

clone_size: .
v_call: TRBV4-3
d_call: .
j_call: TRBJ2-6
cdr3_nt: TGCGCCAGCAGCCAAGAGGAGGGGGCCAGAAGATCTGGGGCCAACGTCCTGACTTTC
cdr3_aa: CASSQEEGARRSGANVLTF

clone_size: .
v_call: TRBV6-4
d_call: TRBD2
j_call: TRBJ2-1
cdr3_nt: TGTGCCAGCACGGGGGGGCCGGGCAATGAGCAGTTCTTC
cdr3_aa: CASTGGPGNEQFF

clone_size: .
v_call: TRBV4-3
d_call: .
j_call: TRBJ2-6
cdr3_nt: TGCGCCAGCAGCCAAGAGTCAGGGGGGATTAGCTCTGGGGCCAACGTCCTGACTTTC
cdr3_aa: CASSQESGGISSGANVLTF

clone_size: few
v_call: TRBV10-3
d_call: .
j_call: TRBJ1-1
cdr3_nt: TGTGCCTCCTCCTTCGTGAACACTGAAGCTTTCTTT
cdr3_aa: CASSFVNTEAFF

clone_size: .
v_call: TRBV7-9
d_call: .
j_call: TRBJ2-1
cdr3_nt: TGTGCCAGCAGCCCTCGAACTGGGGGCCGCTCCTACAATGAGCAGTTCTTC
cdr3_aa: CASSPRTGGRSYNEQFF

clone_size: .
v_call: TRBV6-5
d_call: .
j_call: TRBJ2-7
cdr3_nt: TGTGCCAGCAGTTACAGTTACAGGGCGACCTACGAGCAGTACTTC
cdr3_aa: CASSYSYRATYEQYF

clone_size: .
v_call: TRBV14
d_call: TRBD2
j_call: TRBJ2-3
cdr3_nt: TGTGCCAGCAGCCCCAGCGGGGGGGTTGTCACAGATACGCAGTATTTT
cdr3_aa: CASSPSGGVVTDTQYF

clone_size: .
v_call: TRBV5-1
d_call: TRBD1
j_call: TRBJ1-2
cdr3_nt: TGCGCCAGCAGCCCAGGGGGACAGCCGGGAGGCTACACCTTC
cdr3_aa: CASSPGGQPGGYTF

clone_size: few
v_call: TRBV6-5
d_call: TRBD1
j_call: TRBJ1-2
cdr3_nt: TGTGCCAGCACCATGACCCTAGGGGGCTCATATGGCTACACCTTC
cdr3_aa: CASTMTLGGSYGYTF

clone_size: .
v_call: TRBV6-6
d_call: TRBD2
j_call: TRBJ2-5
cdr3_nt: TGTGCCAGCAGTAAAGGACTAGCGGGGCAGCAAGAGACCCAGTACTTC
cdr3_aa: CASSKGLAGQQETQYF

clone_size: .
v_call: TRBV9
d_call: .
j_call: TRBJ1-4
cdr3_nt: TGTGCCAGCAGCGGACCCTATGAAAAACTGTTTTTT
cdr3_aa: CASSGPYEKLFF

clone_size: .
v_call: TRBV6-6
d_call: .
j_call: TRBJ1-5
cdr3_nt: TGTGCCAGCAGTCCGGGTCCGAGCAATCAGCCCCAGCATTTT
cdr3_aa: CASSPGPSNQPQHF

clone_size: .
v_call: TRBV5-1
d_call: .
j_call: TRBJ2-3
cdr3_nt: TGCGCCAGCAGCTTGGCCTCAGTAGGGGATACGCAGTATTTT
cdr3_aa: CASSLASVGDTQYF

clone_size: once
v_call: TRBV18
d_call: .
j_call: TRBJ2-3
cdr3_nt: TGTGCCAGCTCACCAGGAATTGTTAGCGGAAACACAGATACGCAGTATTTT
cdr3_aa: CASSPGIVSGNTDTQYF

clone_size: .
v_call: TRBV6-1
d_call: TRBD2
j_call: TRBJ2-2
cdr3_nt: TGTGCCAGCATAGTTAGCGGGACCACCGGGGAGCTGTTTTTT
cdr3_aa: CASIVSGTTGELFF

clone_size: .
v_call: TRBV9
d_call: .
j_call: TRBJ1-4
cdr3_nt: TGTGCCAGCAGCGCGACGTCAACTAATGAAAAACTGTTTTTT
cdr3_aa: CASSATSTNEKLFF

clone_size: few
v_call: TRBV6-1
d_call: .
j_call: TRBJ2-5
cdr3_nt: TGTGCCATCAGGTCCGGAGGGGAGACCCAGTACTTC
cdr3_aa: CAIRSGGETQYF